This T cell receptor (beta chain) appears in the sequencing data of a study of T cell responses to AZD1222 COVID-19 vaccine. Findings and caveats of the study: White British people made up most donors, females outnumbered males, and clonal diversity was possibly underestimated. Baseline testing showed seropositivity in only five or six AZD1222 recipients. At 160-218 and 743-854, vaccine-associated CD4 TCRs were dominant, and they spanned spike.

V shed 6 bases, J shed 2 bases, and the junction held 6 bases outside the gene matches. The CDR3 totals 14 residues. Looked up from germline, CDR1 is MDHEN and CDR2 is SYDVKM. Repertoires were generated with immunoSEQ multiplex PCR, while TCRdb's copy carries only in-frame clones and drops some. Counted here are over 120,000 clones, roughly 90% occurring once; the ten biggest clones make up roughly 1.7%. A note on this clone: Its antigen is as yet unknown. This specimen includes other DNA sequences encoding the same CDR3.

Investigators merged groups given second doses at roughly 4 or roughly 12 weeks. This clonotype was sampled from an adult who received the AZD1222 COVID-19 vaccine. The starting material was peripheral blood, obtained 28 days after the second AZD1222 dose. The gene calls are TRBV28 and TRBJ2-5, with TRBD2 matching over 7 bases. CDR3: CASRPLANQETQYF. The CDR3 coding sequence is TGTGCCAGCAGACCACTAGCGAATCAAGAGACCCAGTACTTC.